The T cell receptor beta chain described here comes from a study of OX40 agonist ivuxolimab in advanced cancers. The data were produced by immunoSEQ multiplex PCR, yet TCRdb's version contains in-frame clones alone and is incomplete. The table records approximately 40,000 clones, 80% of them present only once. Per the germline V gene, CDR1 is GTSNPN and CDR2 is SVGIG (reference sequence). The CDR3 covers 15 residues. V lost 7 bases to trimming and J lost 8 bases; unmatched junction nucleotides: 14. The clonotype was recovered from an adult with an advanced solid tumor such as melanoma, head and neck, liver or kidney cancer. This chain uses TRBV30 with TRBJ1-4, with 9 bases matching TRBD1. Sequencing was performed on CD4+ or CD8+ T cells sorted from blood, taken in a trial of the OX40 agonist ivuxolimab. CDR3 coding DNA: TGTGCCTTCGTCCCGGGACAGGGAATCGGCGAAAAACTGTTTTTT. This sequence encodes CAFVPGQGIGEKLFF.